This entry lists 30 T cell receptor beta chains sequenced from one sample in a study of Graves' ophthalmopathy and Graves' hyperthyroidism. Transcripts of RNA were the source for amplifying TCR beta CDR3 regions. RT-PCR was first run with HTBI primers, then multiplex PCR in a second round. TCRdb redid the calling of the multiplex PCR reads with MiXCR, one entry per CDR3 protein. The data contain over 500,000 distinct CDR3 sequences, about 20% of them singletons. The sequenced sample was peripheral blood. These receptors were obtained from a young woman with stable Graves' hyperthyroidism. Some clones in this sample may be carry-over from other donors' samples.

Comment on this clonotype: Since a much larger clone is just one base distant, this may be a read error. The chain uses TRBV24-1 and TRBJ1-2, with a tentative D call TRBD1 (5 bases). Between the trimmed V and J ends, which lost 7 bases and 8 bases, there was a span of 13 bases. The CDR3 has 12 amino acids. CDR1 KGHDR and CDR2 SFDVKD come from the germline V gene. CDR3: CATSLGRDGYTF. CDR3 bases: TGTGCCACCAGCCTGGGACGTGACGGCTACACCTTC.

A few counts support this clonotype. The V and J genes are TRBV6-1 and TRBJ1-5; TRBD1 is a possible D gene (6 bases). The V gene lost 5 bases and the J gene lost 7 bases, with 15 bases spanning the gap. Germline CDR1 and CDR2: MNHNS and SASEGT. The CDR3 is 14 residues long. CDR3 coding DNA: TGTGCCAGCAGTCCCACGGATGGGGGCCAGCCCCAGCATTTT. Its translation is CASSPTDGGQPQHF.

This clonotype has at least ten counts. This rearrangement joins TRBV7-2 to TRBJ1-2; D not resolved. Germline V gives CDR1 SGHTA, CDR2 FQGNSA. This CDR3 spans 15 amino acids. V was pared by 2 bases and J by 4 bases, with 14 bases between. CDR3 DNA: TGTGCCAGCAGCTTATTCCGAGCCAAACGCTATGGCTACACCTTC. It codes for CASSLFRAKRYGYTF.

V and J are TRBV27 and TRBJ2-7; 7 nucleotides line up with TRBD1. J gave up 5 bases and V 7 bases, and 14 bases lay outside the gene matches. The CDR3 length is 15 residues. Germline CDR1 MNHEY, CDR2 SMNVEV (reference sequence). The CDR3 here is CASTARGGASDEQYF. Here the CDR3 DNA reads TGTGCCAGCACCGCCCGAGGGGGCGCGTCCGACGAGCAGTACTTC.

The sample holds many counts of this clonotype. The junction departs from germline at one end; a sequencing error may be responsible. The chain recombines TRBV27 with TRBJ2-7; TRBD2 might be the D (5 bases). The germline V gene encodes CDR1 MNHEY and CDR2 SMNVEV (reference sequence). The length of the CDR3 is 15 residues. The CDR3 reads CVSSLYPGSTGGQYF. In DNA form, the CDR3 reads TGTGTCAGCAGTTTATACCCGGGGAGCACCGGAGGGCAGTACTTC.

This clonotype has more than one count but fewer than ten. The CDR3 nucleotides are TGTGCCAGCAGCTTAGCCGCAGCGGGAGAGGTGACCCAGTACTTC. Protein sequence: CASSLAAAGEVTQYF. The gene calls are TRBV7-2 and TRBJ2-5, with TRBD2 matching over 8 bases. Germline trimming cut 0 bases from V and 7 bases from J; bases unmatched to any gene: 7. Germline values: CDR1 SGHTA, CDR2 FQGNSA. The CDR3 loop spans 15 amino acids. Full variable domain (missing parts from reference TRBV7-2 and TRBJ2-5): GAGVSQSPSNKVTEKGKDVELRCDPISGHTALYWYRQSLGQGLEFLIYFQGNSAPDKSGLPSDRFSAERTGGSVSTLTIQRTQQEDSAVYLCASSLAAAGEVTQYFGPGTRLLVL.

The rearrangement uses TRBV11-2 and TRBJ1-2, with TRBD1 matching 9 bases. The CDR3 extends over 16 amino acids. V was pared by 2 bases and J by 5 bases, with 9 bases of the junction left unmatched. Germline values: CDR1 SGHAT, CDR2 FQNNGV. The CDR3 reads CASSLPYRTGVYGYTF. The CDR3 DNA sequence: TGTGCCAGCAGCTTACCCTACCGGACAGGGGTATATGGCTACACCTTC.

Only a few counts were recorded for this clonotype. This may come from a read error, since a much larger clone is one base off. V gene TRBV18 combines with J gene TRBJ1-1, with D tentatively TRBD1 (5 bases). This CDR3 has 13 residues. Germline-derived CDR1 and CDR2 are KGHSH and LQKENI. Trimming left V 3 bases short and J 5 bases short, with 10 bases between. CDR3 amino acids: CASSPQQDTEAFF. In nucleotides, the CDR3 is TGTGCCAGCTCACCCCAACAGGATACTGAAGCTTTCTTT.

In its sample, this clonotype was seen a few times. The V gene is TRBV4-1, the J gene TRBJ2-5, with TRBD1 matching 8 bases. Germline V gene lookup returns CDR1 MGHRA and CDR2 YSYEKL. Germline trimming cut 1 base from V and 5 bases from J; bases unmatched to any gene: 6. The CDR3 contains 15 residues. Here the CDR3 reads CASSQARDRRETQYF. For the CDR3, the DNA is TGCGCCAGCAGCCAAGCCAGGGACAGGAGGGAGACCCAGTACTTC.

This clonotype has at least ten counts. This chain uses TRBV2 with TRBJ1-5, with 10 bases aligning to TRBD1. The trim removed 6 bases at V and 7 bases at J, leaving 9 bases unmatched. This CDR3 has 15 amino acids. The germline V gene has CDR1 SNHLY and CDR2 FYNNEI. The CDR3 region has the DNA TGTGCCAGCAGCGGTTCGGACAGGGGGGAACAGCCCCAGCATTTT. This translates into CASSGSDRGEQPQHF. The complete variable domain, with remaining parts taken from reference TRBV2 and TRBJ1-5, reads EPEVTQTPSHQVTQMGQEVILRCVPISNHLYFYWYRQILGQKVEFLVSFYNNEISEKSEIFDDQFSVERPDGSNFTLKIRSTKLEDSAMYFCASSGSDRGEQPQHFGDGTRLSIL.

CDR3 nucleotides: TGTGCCAGCACGTGGCAGCCCAATCAGCCCCAGCATTTT. This gives the protein CASTWQPNQPQHF. This chain joins TRBV6-1 and TRBJ1-5; D is undetermined. V was clipped by 7 bases and J by 3 bases, with 10 bases between them. The germline gives CDR1 MNHNS, CDR2 SASEGT. The CDR3 is 13 residues long.

V usage is TRBV6-1 and J usage is TRBJ1-2, with D possibly matching TRBD1 (6 bases). V shed 7 bases and J shed 4 bases, with 16 bases lying between them. The CDR3 loop spans 14 amino acids. Germline lookup yields CDR1 MNHNS and CDR2 SASEGT. In DNA form, the CDR3 reads TGTGCCAGCACAGGGGCAGGCCAGACCTATGGCTACACCTTC. Its protein is CASTGAGQTYGYTF.

About this clonotype itself: At one end the junction does not follow the germline gene, possibly because of a read error. The J gene is TRBJ2-5, the V gene TRBV6-1; TRBD1 aligns across 8 bases. The CDR3 runs 15 residues. Germline-derived CDR1 and CDR2 are MNHNS and SASEGT. The CDR3: CATSTWTGSLETQYF. CDR3 DNA sequence: TGTGCCACCAGTACCTGGACAGGGTCTTTAGAGACCCAGTACTTC.

The chain recombines TRBV5-1 with TRBJ2-1; 9 bases agree with TRBD2. CDR1 is SGHRS, CDR2 YFSETQ, per germline. V was pared by 1 base and J by 3 bases, with 14 bases of the junction left unmatched. There are 19 residues in the CDR3. The CDR3 is CASSLPSSGTATNYNEQFF. CDR3 DNA sequence: TGCGCCAGCAGCTTGCCCTCTAGCGGGACAGCCACGAACTACAATGAGCAGTTCTTC.

Only a few counts were recorded for this clonotype. This clone may be a read error of a much larger clone one base away. The V gene is TRBV5-1, the J gene TRBJ1-2; D is unclear. CDR1 and CDR2 (germline): SGHRS, YFSETQ. CDR3 size: 13 residues. V was trimmed by 7 bases and J by 4 bases, leaving 14 bases between them. CDR3 protein: CASGPDGSYGYTF. The CDR3 DNA sequence: TGCGCCAGCGGCCCGGACGGGAGCTATGGCTACACCTTC.

The CDR3 DNA follows: TGTGCCTGGAGTGTACGGCTGAATCAGCCCCAGCATTTT. This translates into CAWSVRLNQPQHF. This chain joins TRBV30 and TRBJ1-5; D not resolved. V was trimmed by 0 bases and J by 4 bases, leaving 7 bases between them. From germline, CDR1 is GTSNPN and CDR2 SVGIG (reference sequence). This CDR3 region has 13 residues. The variable domain in full, with the rest retrieved from reference TRBV30 and TRBJ1-5, is SQTIHQWPATLVQPVGSPLSLECTVEGTSNPNLYWYRQAAGRGLQLLFYSVGIGQISSEVPQNLSASRPQDRQFILSSKKLLLSDSGFYLCAWSVRLNQPQHFGDGTRLSIL.

This sequence joins TRBV19 and TRBJ1-2; D gene uncertain. Germline assignment: CDR1 LNHDA and CDR2 SQIVND (reference sequence). Trimming cost V 7 bases and J 2 bases, with 14 bases left between them. This CDR3 is 14 amino acids long. CDR3 residues: CASKEGIGNYGYTF. The CDR3 DNA reads as TGTGCCAGTAAGGAAGGAATCGGCAACTATGGCTACACCTTC.

This chain uses TRBV30 with TRBJ1-1, with 10 positions matching TRBD1. Losses at the gene ends were 2 bases for V and 5 bases for J; bases not matched to a gene: 5. CDR3 size: 14 residues. Germline-derived CDR1 and CDR2 are GTSNPN and SVGIG (reference sequence). CDR3 nucleotides: TGTGCCTGGAGTCGACAGGGGGCAGGTACTGAAGCTTTCTTT. This sequence encodes CAWSRQGAGTEAFF.

The rearrangement uses TRBV6-5 and TRBJ2-5, with TRBD1 as a possible D gene (6 bases). The CDR3 covers 15 residues. V gave up 1 base and J gave up 5 bases, with 14 bases separating them. CDR1 is MNHEY and CDR2 is SVGAGI in the germline V gene. CDR3 region: CASSYYRDISETQYF. CDR3 sequence (DNA): TGTGCCAGCAGTTACTACAGGGATATTTCGGAGACCCAGTACTTC.

There are many counts of this clonotype. V is TRBV6-1 and J is TRBJ2-7, with D perhaps matching TRBD2 (6 bases). Trimming pared 7 bases from V and 5 bases from J, leaving 12 bases between. The CDR3 is made up of 12 amino acids. The germline gives CDR1 MNHNS, CDR2 SASEGT. In DNA, the CDR3 is TGTGCCAGCAATGGAGGGTCGGACGAGCAGTACTTC. This gives the protein CASNGGSDEQYF.

Note on this clonotype: This may arise from a read error, as a much more abundant clone is one base away. The V and J genes are TRBV6-4 and TRBJ1-5, with 10 bases identical to TRBD1. Germline lookup yields CDR1 MRHNA and CDR2 SNTAGT. The CDR3 sequence is 21 residues long. J lost 5 bases, V lost 6 bases, and 25 bases had no gene match. The CDR3: CASRTIIRTGGIDESDQPQHF. CDR3 in DNA: TGTGCCAGCAGGACGATAATCCGGACAGGGGGAATTGATGAGAGTGATCAGCCCCAGCATTTT.

The chain employs TRBV12-3 or TRBV12-4 and TRBJ2-3; 7 bases map to TRBD1. The CDR3 is 17 residues long. The ends lost 2 bases at V and 0 bases at J; junction bases unmatched: 8. The CDR3 DNA reads as TGTGCCAGCAGTTTAAGGACAGGAGACTTGAGCACAGATACGCAGTATTTT. Translating gives CASSLRTGDLSTDTQYF.

This clonotype was detected many times. J is TRBJ1-2 and V is TRBV7-8; D ambiguous. Between the trimmed V and J ends, which lost 0 bases and 8 bases, there was a span of 19 bases. Germline CDR1 SGHVS, CDR2 FQNEAQ. This CDR3 has 16 residues. CDR3 nucleotides: TGTGCCAGCAGCTTAGCGCCTGGCCGAACTTATGGGGGCTACACCTTC. Translating gives CASSLAPGRTYGGYTF.

The rearrangement uses TRBV20-1 and TRBJ1-1, with unresolved D. The CDR3 length is 15 residues. Germline values: CDR1 DFQATT, CDR2 SNEGSKA (reference sequence). Trimming removed 2 bases from V and 1 base from J, with 14 bases in between. Written as DNA, the CDR3 is TGCAGTGCTAGAACCCTCAGACCGCAGAACACTGAAGCTTTCTTT. Translating it yields CSARTLRPQNTEAFF.

This clonotype was observed many times. The rearrangement joins TRBV7-2 to TRBJ2-7; D is possibly TRBD1 (5 bases). Germline V CDR1 and CDR2: SGHTA, FQGNSA. There are 13 residues in the CDR3. The ends were cut back, 1 base at V and 5 bases at J, with 9 bases in the middle. The CDR3 is CASSLEGIDEQYF. DNA for the CDR3: TGTGCCAGCAGCTTAGAGGGGATTGACGAGCAGTACTTC.

This clonotype was seen many times. CDR3 sequence reads: CSARDAGSYNSPLHF. The CDR3 DNA reads TGCAGTGCTAGAGATGCGGGGTCCTATAATTCACCCCTCCACTTT. The genes are TRBV20-1 and TRBJ1-6; D gene ambiguous. V was cut by 0 bases and J by 1 base, with 7 bases left in between. This CDR3 comprises 15 residues. Germline CDR1 reads DFQATT; CDR2 reads SNEGSKA (reference sequence).

This clonotype was counted between two and nine times. The chain carries TRBV12-3 or TRBV12-4 and TRBJ2-7; D is perhaps TRBD2 (6 bases). V was pared by 7 bases and J by 3 bases, with 10 bases between. The CDR3 is 12 amino acids. The CDR3, as DNA: TGTGCCAGCATGGTCGGGAGCTACGAGCAGTACTTC. It is translated as CASMVGSYEQYF.

This clonotype came up many times. This chain uses TRBV28 with TRBJ1-2; unclear D gene. The CDR3 totals 15 residues. The germline V gene encodes CDR1 MDHEN and CDR2 SYDVKM. V dropped 7 bases and J dropped 5 bases, with 20 bases sitting between them. This CDR3 reads CASTLTPAVGYGYTF. In DNA, the CDR3 is TGTGCCAGCACCCTCACTCCCGCGGTAGGGTATGGCTACACCTTC.

V and J are TRBV12-3 or TRBV12-4 and TRBJ1-1; possible D gene TRBD1, 6 bases. V lost 6 bases and J 6 bases, leaving 11 bases between the germline ends. CDR3 length equals 12 residues. The CDR3 DNA follows: TGTGCCAGCAGGGAACAGGGAGCTGAAGCTTTCTTT. Residues: CASREQGAEAFF.

This clonotype has ten or more counts. The chain is built from TRBV19 and TRBJ1-5; 7 nucleotides line up with TRBD1. The CDR3 extends over 15 amino acids. V shed 6 bases, J shed 2 bases, and the junction held 7 bases outside the gene matches. In germline, CDR1 is LNHDA, CDR2 SQIVND (reference sequence). CDR3 loop: CASRNRGAGNQPQHF. DNA of the CDR3: TGTGCCAGTAGGAACAGGGGAGCGGGCAATCAGCCCCAGCATTTT.